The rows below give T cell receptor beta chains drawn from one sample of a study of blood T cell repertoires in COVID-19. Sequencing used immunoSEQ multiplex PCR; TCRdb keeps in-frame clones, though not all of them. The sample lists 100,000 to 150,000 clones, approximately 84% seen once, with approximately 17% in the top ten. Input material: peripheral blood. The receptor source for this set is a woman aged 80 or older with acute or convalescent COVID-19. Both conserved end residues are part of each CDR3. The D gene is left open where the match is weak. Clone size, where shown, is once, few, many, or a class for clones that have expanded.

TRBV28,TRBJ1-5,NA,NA,CASSFQRGYNQPQHF,TGTGCCAGCAGTTTCCAGCGGGGTTACAATCAGCCCCAGCATTTT
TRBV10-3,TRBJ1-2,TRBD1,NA,CAISRDRGLGYTF,TGTGCCATCAGTAGGGACAGGGGGCTTGGCTACACCTTC
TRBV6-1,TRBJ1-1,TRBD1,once,CASSAVDRGRANTEAFF,TGTGCCAGCAGTGCGGTCGACAGGGGGCGGGCGAACACTGAAGCTTTCTTT
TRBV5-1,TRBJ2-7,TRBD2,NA,CASSLDPSGGAVIYEQYF,TGCGCCAGCAGCTTGGACCCTAGCGGGGGGGCGGTGATTTACGAGCAGTACTTC
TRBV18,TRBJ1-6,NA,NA,CASADSANSPLHF,TGTGCCAGCGCAGACAGCGCGAATTCACCCCTCCACTTT
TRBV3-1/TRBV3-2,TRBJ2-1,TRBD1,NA,CASSQDRGTGNNEQFF,TGTGCCAGCAGCCAAGATCGCGGGACAGGGAACAATGAGCAGTTCTTC
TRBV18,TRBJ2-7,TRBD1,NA,CASSSQGYEQYF,TGTGCCAGCTCATCACAGGGGTACGAGCAGTACTTC
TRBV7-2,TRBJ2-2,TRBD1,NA,CASSRQGANTGELFF,TGTGCCAGCAGCCGGCAGGGGGCGAACACCGGGGAGCTGTTTTTT
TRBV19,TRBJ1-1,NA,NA,CATHRLGRNTEAFF,TGTGCCACCCACCGCTTGGGGCGGAACACTGAAGCTTTCTTT
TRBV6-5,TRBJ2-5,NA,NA,CASSPIFGGGETQYF,TGTGCCAGCAGCCCCATATTCGGGGGTGGGGAGACCCAGTACTTC
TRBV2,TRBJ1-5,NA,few,CASSVEGGSQPQHF,TGTGCCAGCAGTGTAGAAGGAGGGTCGCAGCCCCAGCATTTT
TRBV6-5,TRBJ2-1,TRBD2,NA,CASSYDSSGTEEQFF,TGTGCCAGCAGTTACGACTCTAGCGGGACTGAGGAGCAGTTCTTC
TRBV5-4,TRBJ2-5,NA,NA,CASSSSLSAGAETQYF,TGTGCCAGCAGCTCTTCTTTATCCGCGGGGGCGGAGACCCAGTACTTC
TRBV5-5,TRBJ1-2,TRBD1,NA,CASSFGTGGNYGYTF,TGTGCCAGCAGCTTTGGGACAGGGGGAAACTATGGCTACACCTTC
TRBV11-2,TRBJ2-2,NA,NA,CASSLPGGWYTGELFF,TGTGCCAGCAGCTTACCGGGGGGCTGGTACACCGGGGAGCTGTTTTTT
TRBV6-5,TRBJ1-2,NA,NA,CASNRGGGTGHGYTF,TGTGCCAGCAATCGAGGCGGGGGAACAGGACATGGCTACACCTTC
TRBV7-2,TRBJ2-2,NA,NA,CASSLYRNTGELFF,TGTGCCAGCAGCTTATACAGGAACACCGGGGAGCTGTTTTTT
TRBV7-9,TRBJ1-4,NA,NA,CASSRNGRTGEKLFF,TGTGCCAGCAGCAGAAACGGGAGGACCGGAGAAAAACTGTTTTTT
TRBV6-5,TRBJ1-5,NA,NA,CASSINRLNQPQHF,TGTGCCAGCAGTATTAACAGGTTAAATCAGCCCCAGCATTTT
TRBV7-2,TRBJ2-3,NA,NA,CASSDMGTSTDTQYF,TGTGCCAGCAGCGACATGGGCACTAGCACAGATACGCAGTATTTT
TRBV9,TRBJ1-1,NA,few,CASSTGRGTAFF,TGTGCCAGCAGCACAGGACGGGGGACGGCTTTCTTT
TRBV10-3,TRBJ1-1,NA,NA,CAISESLSTEAFF,TGTGCCATCAGTGAGTCGTTGAGTACTGAAGCTTTCTTT
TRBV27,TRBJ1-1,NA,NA,CASSLSPAGDTEAFF,TGTGCCAGCAGTTTATCGCCAGCAGGGGACACTGAAGCTTTCTTT
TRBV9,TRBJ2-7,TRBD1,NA,CASSQGQEYYEQYF,TGTGCCAGCAGCCAAGGACAGGAATATTACGAGCAGTACTTC
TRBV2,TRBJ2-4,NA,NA,CASSEGGAILLAKNIQYF,TGTGCCAGCAGTGAGGGGGGGGCCATTCTTCTAGCCAAAAACATTCAGTACTTC
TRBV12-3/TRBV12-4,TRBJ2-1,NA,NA,CASSLGRGNEQFF,TGTGCCAGCAGTTTAGGGAGGGGTAATGAGCAGTTCTTC
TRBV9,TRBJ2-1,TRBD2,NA,CASSVAPSGSSYNEQFF,TGTGCCAGCAGCGTAGCGCCTAGCGGGAGCTCCTACAATGAGCAGTTCTTC
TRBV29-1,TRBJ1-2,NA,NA,CSAAQTTGHYGYTF,TGCAGCGCCGCGCAAACGACAGGACACTATGGCTACACCTTC
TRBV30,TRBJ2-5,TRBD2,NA,CAWVPGLAGGYETQYF,TGTGCCTGGGTCCCGGGACTAGCGGGAGGTTATGAGACCCAGTACTTC
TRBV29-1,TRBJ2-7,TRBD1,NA,CSVEPGQGYEQYF,TGCAGCGTCGAACCGGGACAGGGTTACGAGCAGTACTTC